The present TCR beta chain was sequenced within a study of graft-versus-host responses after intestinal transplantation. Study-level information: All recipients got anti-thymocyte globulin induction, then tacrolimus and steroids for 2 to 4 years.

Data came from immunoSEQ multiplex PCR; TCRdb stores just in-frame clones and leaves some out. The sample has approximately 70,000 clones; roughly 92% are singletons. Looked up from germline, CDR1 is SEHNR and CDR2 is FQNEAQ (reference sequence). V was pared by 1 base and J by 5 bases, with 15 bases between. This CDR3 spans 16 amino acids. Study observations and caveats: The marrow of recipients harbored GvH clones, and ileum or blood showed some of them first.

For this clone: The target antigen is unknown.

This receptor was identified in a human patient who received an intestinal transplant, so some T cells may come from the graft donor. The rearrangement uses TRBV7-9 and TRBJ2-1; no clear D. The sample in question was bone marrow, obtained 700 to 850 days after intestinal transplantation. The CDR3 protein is CASSLVWLEEHNEQFF. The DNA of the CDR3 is TGTGCCAGCAGCTTAGTTTGGCTAGAGGAGCACAATGAGCAGTTCTTC.